The 29 T cell receptor beta chains listed next were all sequenced from one sample in a study of tumor-infiltrating lymphocytes in primary liver carcinoma. RNA was extracted from whole blood without cell sorting, alongside germline DNA. Total RNA (around 0.45 ug) served as template for TCR beta cDNA synthesis primed by a constant-region primer. Amplification in three nested multiplex PCR rounds with slightly modified ARM-PCR gave rise to TCR beta libraries. For around 9 cycles apiece, the opening two PCR rounds ran with TRBV1-TRBV30 forward primers and a C-beta reverse primer. TCRdb recomputed calls from the multiplex PCR reads with MiXCR, one row per CDR3 protein. The data show 200,000 or so distinct CDR3 sequences, with around 60% seen just once and roughly 7% held by the top ten. The sample was peripheral blood. The receptor source for this set is a woman aged 55-69 years with primary liver carcinoma and hepatitis B virus infection.

This clonotype was counted a single time. One end of the junction varies from germline; a read error may be responsible. The chain employs TRBV12-3 or TRBV12-4 and TRBJ2-2, with 10 positions matching TRBD1. This CDR3 is 15 amino acids long. The CDR3 is CASNETGGNTGEPFF. The CDR3 region has the DNA TGTGCCAGCAATGAGACAGGGGGCAACACCGGGGAGCCGTTTTTT.

As regards this clonotype: Sequence at one end of the junction differs from germline and may be a read error. This rearrangement joins TRBV11-2 to TRBJ2-4, with D unresolved. The CDR3 extends over 12 amino acids. Germline V CDR1 and CDR2: SGHAT, FQNNGV. CDR3 sequence: CVSSLDKNSQYF. CDR3 nucleotides: TGTGTCAGCAGCTTAGACAAAAACAGTCAGTACTTC.

The chain combines TRBV11-3 with TRBJ2-3, with 8 bases that match TRBD2. Trimming removed 5 bases from V and 0 bases from J; junction bases left unmatched: 25. The length of the CDR3 is 22 residues. Germline CDR1 is SGHNT and CDR2 is YENEEA. CDR3 in DNA: TGTGCCAGCAGCCCAACCCCAATCAGCGGGAGAGGGGGGAAGGTTAGCACAGATACGCAGTATTTT. The encoded protein is CASSPTPISGRGGKVSTDTQYF.

V gene TRBV18 combines with J gene TRBJ1-2; 8 nucleotides agree with TRBD1. The germline CDR1 and CDR2 sequences are KGHSH and LQKENI. The ends lost 3 bases at V and 5 bases at J; junction bases unmatched: 5. The CDR3 covers 14 residues. The CDR3 nucleotides are TGTGCCAGCTCACCGGACAGGGAGTCATATGGCTACACCTTC. It translates to CASSPDRESYGYTF.

This clonotype was counted only a few times. The rearrangement links TRBV5-4 to TRBJ1-1; a weak D match, TRBD1 (5 bases). CDR1 and CDR2 from the germline V gene are SGHNT and YYREEE (reference sequence). The ends were cut back, 4 bases at V and 4 bases at J, with 14 bases in the middle. CDR3 size: 14 residues. The CDR3 loop is CASSALGRVTEAFF. The CDR3 nucleotides are TGTGCCAGCAGCGCCTTGGGACGTGTCACTGAAGCTTTCTTT. Filled out from reference TRBV5-4 and TRBJ1-1, the complete variable domain reads ETGVTQSPTHLIKTRGQQVTLRCSSQSGHNTVSWYQQALGQGPQFIFQYYREEENGRGNFPPRFSGLQFPNYSSELNVNALELDDSALYLCASSALGRVTEAFFGQGTRLTVV.

This clonotype was counted many times. The rearrangement uses TRBV29-1 and TRBJ2-7; a possible D gene is TRBD2 (6 bases). The germline CDR1 and CDR2 sequences are SQVTM and ANQGSEA. V dropped 5 bases and J dropped 2 bases, with 13 bases sitting between them. The CDR3 extends over 13 amino acids. The DNA for the CDR3 is TGCAGCGTTCAGGGAGGAATTACCTACGAGCAGTACTTC. Translation: CSVQGGITYEQYF.

Concerning this clonotype itself: A much larger clone lies one base from this, so it may be a read error. The rearrangement links TRBV30 to TRBJ2-2, with TRBD2 matching 7 bases. Germline V gene data show CDR1 as GTSNPN and CDR2 as SVGIG (reference sequence). V was clipped by 2 bases and J by 9 bases; unmatched bases: 9. The length of the CDR3 is 14 residues. CDR3 coding DNA: TGTGCCTGGAGTTCAGGGCTAGCGGCCTGGGAGCTGTTTTTT. Amino acids: CAWSSGLAAWELFF.

Ten or more counts support this clonotype. The chain uses TRBV10-3 and TRBJ2-1, with TRBD2 matching 12 bases. In germline, CDR1 is ENHRY, CDR2 SYGVKD. The V and J ends lost 3 bases and 8 bases, in that order; junction bases with no gene match: 5. The CDR3 length is 15 residues. CDR3 in DNA: TGTGCCATCAGTGAACTAGCGGGAGGAAGGGATGAGCAGTTCTTC. Amino acid sequence: CAISELAGGRDEQFF.

Of note for this clonotype: The junction and the germline gene differ at one end; a read error may be behind it. The chain uses TRBV11-2 and TRBJ2-2, with a possible D match to TRBD2 (5 bases). The CDR3 runs 13 residues. Germline V lookup: CDR1 SGHAT, CDR2 FQNNGV. CDR3 loop: CVSSLDRTGEMSF. The CDR3, as DNA: TGTGTCAGCAGCTTAGATAGGACTGGGGAGATGTCTTTT.

In the case of this clonotype: One junction end does not reproduce the germline sequence, and a read error may be involved. The rearrangement joins TRBV11-2 to TRBJ2-7; 10 bases agree with TRBD2. The CDR3 length is 16 residues. Germline assignment: CDR1 SGHAT and CDR2 FQNNGV. CDR3 nucleotide sequence: TGTGCCAGTAGCCCTCTGACTAGCGGGCTCGCCTACGAGCAGTGCTTC. It codes for CASSPLTSGLAYEQCF.

This clonotype was seen at least ten times. The chain's CDR3 is CASSPLRRETLYEQYF. The CDR3 nucleotides are TGTGCCAGCAGCCCCCTTAGGCGGGAGACTCTCTACGAGCAGTACTTC. V and J are TRBV11-2 and TRBJ2-7; 7 positions match TRBD2. Looked up from germline, CDR1 is SGHAT and CDR2 is FQNNGV. The ends lost 5 bases at V and 3 bases at J; junction bases unmatched: 13. CDR3 length equals 16 residues.

A note on this clonotype: In this CDR3 the conserved last residue, phenylalanine or tryptophan, is missing, so a read error is likely. The V gene is TRBV29-1, the J gene TRBJ2-5; D may be TRBD1 or TRBD2 (5 bases each). CDR1 is SQVTM and CDR2 is ANQGSEA in the germline V gene. The CDR3 extends over 14 amino acids. V lost 1 base to trimming and J lost 7 bases, with 16 bases between them. CDR3 bases: TGCAGCGTTGAAGCAGGGCGCGGGTTGGGGACCCAGTACCTC. Amino acid sequence: CSVEAGRGLGTQYL.

In regard to this clonotype: The germline gene is not matched at one end of the junction; a read error may be the cause. The chain has TRBV11-2 and TRBJ2-1, with TRBD2 as a possible D gene (5 bases). This CDR3 is built from 13 residues. Germline CDR1 SGHAT, CDR2 FQNNGV. The CDR3 region is CAGSHVLGETQFF. CDR3 bases: TGTGCCGGCAGCCACGTACTAGGAGAGACCCAGTTCTTC.

As regards this clonotype: A much larger clone lies a single base off, so this may be a read error. Since no conserved phenylalanine or tryptophan closes the CDR3, a read error is the likely cause. This chain links TRBV29-1 with TRBJ2-3; D gene uncertain. The CDR3 is 14 residues long. CDR1 and CDR2 (germline): SQVTM, ANQGSEA. The ends were cut back, 1 base at V and 11 bases at J, with 19 bases in the middle. CDR3: CSVEVGVPAYGQYS. In DNA, the CDR3 is TGCAGCGTTGAAGTAGGTGTCCCGGCCTACGGGCAGTATTCT.

As concerns this clonotype: One end of the junction is discordant with germline, which a read error may explain. The rearrangement joins TRBV7-9 to TRBJ2-1; weak D call: TRBD2 (5 bases). The CDR3 has 16 amino acids. The germline V gene has CDR1 SEHNR and CDR2 FQNEAQ (reference sequence). The CDR3 protein is CDSSFYRSSSYNERFF. The CDR3 DNA is TGTGACAGCAGCTTTTACCGATCTAGCTCCTACAATGAGCGGTTCTTC.

CDR3 protein: CASGLVLLGQGLGKLFF. The DNA for the CDR3 is TGTGCTAGTGGTTTGGTACTTTTGGGGCAGGGTCTTGGAAAACTGTTTTTT. The chain joins TRBV12-5 to TRBJ1-4, with a possible D match to TRBD1 (5 bases). The CDR3 is 17 amino acids. Trimming took 0 bases from V and 10 from J, leaving 21 bases between them. CDR1 LGHNT and CDR2 FRNRAP come from the germline V gene.

For this clonotype: A much larger clone is a single base away; this may be a read error. This chain connects TRBV4-1 to TRBJ2-7, with D uncertain. The germline V and J ends were trimmed by 3 bases and 4 bases, with 13 bases remaining between them. This CDR3 has 14 amino acids. Per the germline V gene, CDR1 is MGHRA and CDR2 is YSYEKL. The CDR3 nucleotides read TGCGCCAGCAGCCAGTTACCAGCCACTTACGAGCAGTACTTC. Amino acid sequence: CASSQLPATYEQYF.

On this clonotype itself: Germline and junction disagree at one end, which may indicate a read error. This chain links TRBV12-3 or TRBV12-4 with TRBJ2-7; tentatively, D is TRBD1 (6 bases). The CDR3 is 14 residues long. DNA for the CDR3: TGTGCCAGCAGTCCCAGACAGGTCTCCTACGAGCGGTACTTC. Protein product: CASSPRQVSYERYF.

This clonotype was seen at least ten times. This chain connects TRBV6-5 to TRBJ2-5; no clear D. The CDR3 is 12 amino acids. From germline, CDR1 is MNHEY and CDR2 SVGAGI. V lost 5 bases and J lost 5, with 9 bases in between. The CDR3 sequence is CASSRTKETQYF. CDR3 coding DNA: TGTGCCAGCAGTAGAACCAAGGAGACCCAGTACTTC.

Points on this clonotype: An end of the junction does not agree with germline; a read error may underlie this. J is TRBJ1-1 and V is TRBV12-3 or TRBV12-4; tentatively, D is TRBD1 (5 bases). CDR3 size: 13 residues. The CDR3 sequence is CAISLRQNTEAFF. The CDR3 DNA follows: TGTGCCATCAGTCTCAGACAGAACACTGAAGCATTCTTT.

This clonotype appeared a few times. The V and J genes are TRBV30 and TRBJ2-1; TRBD2 might be the D (5 bases). Looked up from germline, CDR1 is GTSNPN and CDR2 is SVGIG (reference sequence). V dropped 2 bases and J dropped 9 bases, with 14 bases sitting between them. This CDR3 region has 13 residues. Here the CDR3 reads CAWSPTTRGEQFF. Written as DNA, the CDR3 is TGTGCCTGGAGTCCGACTACTAGAGGTGAGCAGTTCTTC.

This clonotype was observed many times. The rearrangement links TRBV14 to TRBJ2-7, with 10 bases matching TRBD1. The germline gives CDR1 SGHDN, CDR2 FVKESK. The CDR3 has 21 residues. V shed 2 bases, J shed 4 bases, and the junction held 23 bases outside the gene matches. The CDR3 DNA is TGTGCCAGCAGCCAACCGACTCCCGGGACAGGGGAACAAGGGGACAATTACGAGCAGTACTTC. Amino acid sequence: CASSQPTPGTGEQGDNYEQYF.

V gene TRBV11-2 combines with J gene TRBJ2-1, with D possibly being TRBD1 or TRBD2 (5 bases each). Germline values: CDR1 SGHAT, CDR2 FQNNGV. Trimming removed 6 bases at V and 13 bases at J, with 28 bases between. This CDR3 spans 16 amino acids. The CDR3 here is CASSRDADCSYKDQFF. The CDR3 nucleotides read TGTGCCAGCAGTCGGGACGCGGATTGCTCCTACAAAGACCAGTTCTTC.

This rearrangement joins TRBV11-2 to TRBJ2-3, with 7 bases matching TRBD2. CDR1 SGHAT and CDR2 FQNNGV come from the germline V gene. This CDR3 is 18 amino acids long. V lost 0 bases and J lost 0; bases outside the gene matches: 9. The CDR3 spells CASSLDLGTIGSTDTQYF. CDR3 coding DNA: TGTGCCAGCAGCTTAGATCTCGGGACTATTGGTAGCACAGATACGCAGTATTTT.

The rearrangement uses TRBV11-3 and TRBJ2-7; a possible D gene is TRBD1 (5 bases). The germline V and J ends were trimmed by 7 bases and 6 bases, with 19 bases remaining between them. This CDR3 is built from 14 residues. CDR1 is SGHNT and CDR2 is YENEEA in the germline V gene. CDR3 nucleotide sequence: TGTGCCAGCAACTTGAGACAAGGGGCAGGCGAGCAGTACTTC. It is translated as CASNLRQGAGEQYF. Supplemented by reference TRBV11-3 and TRBJ2-7, the full variable domain reads EAGVVQSPRYKIIEKKQPVAFWCNPISGHNTLYWYLQNLGQGPELLIRYENEEAVDDSQLPKDRFSAERLKGVDSTLKIQPAELGDSAVYLCASNLRQGAGEQYFGPGTRLTVT.

J is TRBJ2-7 and V is TRBV6-2 or TRBV6-3; 9 bases are shared with TRBD1. V lost 7 bases and J lost 2; bases outside the gene matches: 9. CDR1 is MNHEY, CDR2 SVGEGT, per germline. The CDR3 is 15 residues long. The CDR3 DNA is TGTGCCAGCAAGATAGGGACAGGGAGAACCTACGAGCAGTACTTC. Encoded protein: CASKIGTGRTYEQYF.

In the case of this clonotype: With a much larger clone just one base away, this may be a read error. V is TRBV12-3 or TRBV12-4 and J is TRBJ2-2, with D possibly being TRBD1 or TRBD2 (5 bases each). V lost 6 bases to trimming and J lost 3 bases, with 14 bases between them. CDR3 size: 15 residues. The CDR3 here is CASSPRGLDTGELFF. CDR3 sequence (DNA): TGTGCCAGCAGCCCCCGGGGCCTTGACACCGGGGAGCTGTTTTTT.

The chain employs TRBV11-2 and TRBJ1-6; D perhaps matches TRBD1 (5 bases). CDR1 and CDR2 (germline): SGHAT, FQNNGV. The CDR3 is 13 amino acids. Trimming removed 2 bases at V and 10 bases at J, with 9 bases between. DNA for the CDR3: TGTGCCAGCAGCTTATCAGACAGCTCACCCCTCCACTTT. Amino acid sequence: CASSLSDSSPLHF.

This clonotype showed up many times. J is TRBJ1-6 and V is TRBV28; D call uncertain. CDR1 is MDHEN, CDR2 SYDVKM, per germline. There are 15 residues in the CDR3. Deletions cut 5 bases from V and 6 bases from J, with 14 bases between. The CDR3, as DNA: TGTGCCAGCAGTCTCCAACAGCGGATTAATTCACCCCTCCACTTT. This translates into CASSLQQRINSPLHF. The full variable domain, in which reference TRBV28 and TRBJ1-6 provide the parts outside the CDR3, is DVKVTQSSRYLVKRTGEKVFLECVQDMDHENMFWYRQDPGLGLRLIYFSYDVKMKEKGDIPEGYSVSREKKERFSLILESASTNQTSMYLCASSLQQRINSPLHFGNGTRLTVT.